The 10 T cell receptor beta chains below all came from one sample that was sequenced in a study of patients and donors after allogeneic stem cell transplantation. TCRdb called the RT-PCR reads again in MiXCR, with one record for every CDR3 protein. The table records 150,000 to 250,000 distinct CDR3 sequences, less than 45% of them present only once. The specimen sequenced was blood, either unsorted or a sorted T cell fraction (not recorded which). The receptors were gathered from a human donor who was either an allogeneic HSCT recipient or a stem cell or donor lymphocyte infusion donor (not recorded which). It is not recorded whose cells these are; they may come from a transplant donor.

The chain joins TRBV28 to TRBJ2-7; D is undetermined. The CDR3 extends over 11 amino acids. Germline lookup yields CDR1 MDHEN and CDR2 SYDVKM. Trimming removed 6 bases at V and 7 bases at J, with 10 bases between. This CDR3 reads CASRTLGEQYF. The CDR3 bases are TGTGCCAGCAGAACATTAGGGGAGCAGTACTTC.

The CDR3 region is CASSELTGQPGGETQYF. The CDR3 DNA reads as TGCGCCAGCAGTGAACTAACGGGGCAACCGGGGGGAGAGACCCAGTACTTC. The chain employs TRBV10-2 and TRBJ2-5, with TRBD2 matching 7 bases. This CDR3 contains 17 residues. Germline lookup yields CDR1 WSHSY and CDR2 SAAADI. Trimming took 3 bases from V and 4 from J; bases not matched to a gene: 14.

This clonotype was counted between two and nine times. V and J are TRBV27 and TRBJ2-1, with D unresolved. The V gene lost 5 bases and the J gene lost 2 bases, with 7 bases spanning the gap. The CDR3 has 13 residues. The germline CDR1 and CDR2 sequences are MNHEY and SMNVEV (reference sequence). The DNA of the CDR3 is TGTGCCAGCAGTCTGCGGCCCTACAATGAGCAGTTCTTC. Amino acid sequence: CASSLRPYNEQFF.

CDR3 in DNA: TGTGCCAGCAGTCGGACAGGGCCCTATGAGCAGTTCTTC. Protein product: CASSRTGPYEQFF. The chain recombines TRBV5-8 with TRBJ2-1; 8 bases fit TRBD1. The CDR3 is made up of 13 amino acids. Germline CDR1 reads SGHTS; CDR2 reads YDEGEE. Germline trimming cut 5 bases from V and 8 bases from J; bases unmatched to any gene: 6.

This rearrangement joins TRBV12-3 or TRBV12-4 to TRBJ1-1; 10 nucleotides agree with TRBD1. J lost 5 bases, V lost 0 bases, and 6 bases had no gene match. The CDR3 loop spans 16 amino acids. The CDR3 sequence: CASSLAAGQGITEAFF. CDR3 bases: TGTGCCAGCAGTTTAGCGGCGGGACAGGGGATAACTGAAGCTTTCTTT.

This clonotype was counted between two and nine times. This chain connects TRBV29-1 to TRBJ1-2, with 7 positions matching TRBD1. Germline V gives CDR1 SQVTM, CDR2 ANQGSEA. V trimming: 7 bases; J trimming: 4 bases; junction bases outside the gene matches: 9. The CDR3 is 13 residues long. CDR3 region: CSAEGGDSYGYTF. The CDR3 coding sequence is TGCAGCGCCGAAGGGGGGGACAGCTATGGCTACACCTTC.

V gene TRBV29-1 combines with J gene TRBJ1-6, with D perhaps TRBD1 (6 bases). V was cut by 7 bases and J by 5 bases, with 18 bases left in between. Germline assignment: CDR1 SQVTM and CDR2 ANQGSEA. This CDR3 comprises 15 residues. This CDR3 is CSAAVGANHNSPLHF. CDR3 DNA sequence: TGCAGCGCCGCAGTGGGGGCAAATCATAATTCACCCCTCCACTTT.

The J gene is TRBJ2-2, the V gene TRBV12-3 or TRBV12-4; 9 bases line up with TRBD1. V dropped 6 bases and J dropped 4; count of bases not matched to a gene: 6. The CDR3 is 15 residues long. CDR3 protein: CASRSRQGVTGELFF. The CDR3 DNA reads as TGTGCCAGCAGGTCCAGACAGGGGGTCACCGGGGAGCTGTTTTTT.

The chain combines TRBV7-9 with TRBJ1-3; the match to TRBD1 covers 9 bases. Germline V gene data show CDR1 as SEHNR and CDR2 as FQNEAQ (reference sequence). CDR3 length: 13 residues. V lost 1 base and J lost 8; bases outside the gene matches: 0. CDR3 sequence: CASSLGTGDTIYF. CDR3 sequence (DNA): TGTGCCAGCAGCTTAGGGACAGGGGACACCATATATTTT.

The chain joins TRBV5-1 to TRBJ2-2; 7 bases are shared with TRBD2. The CDR3 has 15 residues. V lost 5 bases to trimming and J lost 4 bases; unmatched junction nucleotides: 8. Germline lookup yields CDR1 SGHRS and CDR2 YFSETQ. This chain's CDR3 is CASSSSSGATGELFF. In DNA form, the CDR3 reads TGCGCCAGCAGTTCTTCTAGCGGCGCCACCGGGGAGCTGTTTTTT.